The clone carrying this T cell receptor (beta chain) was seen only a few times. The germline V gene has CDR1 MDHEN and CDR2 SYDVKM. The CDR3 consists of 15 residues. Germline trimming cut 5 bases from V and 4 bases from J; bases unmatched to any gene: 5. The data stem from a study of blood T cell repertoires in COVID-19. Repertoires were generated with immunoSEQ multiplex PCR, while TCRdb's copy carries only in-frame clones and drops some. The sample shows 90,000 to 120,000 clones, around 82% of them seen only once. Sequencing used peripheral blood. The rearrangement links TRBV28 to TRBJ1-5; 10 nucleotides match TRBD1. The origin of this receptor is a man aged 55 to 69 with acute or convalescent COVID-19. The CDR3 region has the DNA TGTGCCAGCAGTCGCAGGACAGGGGGGAATCAGCCCCAGCATTTT. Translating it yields CASSRRTGGNQPQHF.